These 17 T cell receptor beta chains were sequenced from one sample in a study of blood T cell repertoires in COVID-19. Data came from immunoSEQ multiplex PCR; TCRdb stores just in-frame clones and leaves some out. The table records approximately 54,000 clones, 65% to 90% of them present only once. Sequenced material: peripheral blood. These receptor sequences come from a human donor in a cohort sampled during active COVID-19.

This rearrangement joins TRBV7-2 to TRBJ2-3; 7 bases are a match to TRBD2. CDR3 length: 14 residues. J was trimmed by 3 bases and V by 6 bases; bases with no gene match: 6. CDR1 and CDR2 from the germline V gene are SGHTA and FQGNSA. The CDR3 is CASSIAGRTDTQYF. The CDR3 nucleotides are TGTGCCAGCAGTATAGCGGGCCGGACAGATACGCAGTATTTT.

The V call is TRBV4-3, the J call TRBJ2-7; 13 bases agree with TRBD2. CDR3 size: 15 residues. CDR1 is LGHNA and CDR2 is YSLEER in the germline V gene. Losses at the gene ends were 3 bases for V and 5 bases for J; bases not matched to a gene: 4. The CDR3 region is CASSHGLAGDDEQYF. For the CDR3, the DNA is TGCGCCAGCAGCCATGGACTAGCGGGAGACGACGAGCAGTACTTC.

This clone was observed a single time. The chain combines TRBV19 with TRBJ1-3; 9 bases line up with TRBD1. CDR1 and CDR2 from the germline V gene are LNHDA and SQIVND (reference sequence). The CDR3 has 15 amino acids. The V and J ends lost 3 bases and 4 bases, in that order; junction bases with no gene match: 4. The CDR3 here is CASSIGQGKGNTIYF. The CDR3 region has the DNA TGTGCCAGTAGTATTGGACAGGGGAAGGGAAACACCATATATTTT. Using reference TRBV19 and TRBJ1-3 for the parts outside the CDR3, the full variable domain is DGGITQSPKYLFRKEGQNVTLSCEQNLNHDAMYWYRQDPGQGLRLIYYSQIVNDFQKGDIAEGYSVSREKKESFPLTVTSAQKNPTAFYLCASSIGQGKGNTIYFGEGSWLTVV.

There are a few counts of this clone. J is TRBJ1-1 and V is TRBV2; no firm D call. With 7 bases removed from V and 1 base from J, the gap between germline ends came to 10 bases. CDR3 length: 13 amino acids. Germline V gene data show CDR1 as SNHLY and CDR2 as FYNNEI. The CDR3 DNA reads as TGTGCCAGCAACGAGCGGGCGAACACTGAAGCTTTCTTT. It is translated as CASNERANTEAFF.

The rearrangement links TRBV2 to TRBJ2-5; 13 nucleotides line up with TRBD2. V trimming: 7 bases; J trimming: 2 bases; junction bases outside the gene matches: 4. From germline, CDR1 is SNHLY and CDR2 FYNNEI. This CDR3 has 15 amino acids. CDR3 protein: CASTRTSGGQETQYF. CDR3 sequence (DNA): TGTGCCAGCACCAGGACTAGCGGGGGTCAAGAGACCCAGTACTTC.

The genes are TRBV19 and TRBJ2-3, with 9 bases identical to TRBD2. V lost 9 bases and J lost 4; bases outside the gene matches: 8. This CDR3 contains 14 residues. CDR1 is LNHDA, CDR2 SQIVND, per germline (reference sequence). CDR3 in amino acids: CASTRTSVADTQYF. The CDR3 DNA follows: TGTGCCAGCACCCGGACTAGCGTGGCAGATACGCAGTATTTT. The variable domain in full, with the rest retrieved from reference TRBV19 and TRBJ2-3, is DGGITQSPKYLFRKEGQNVTLSCEQNLNHDAMYWYRQDPGQGLRLIYYSQIVNDFQKGDIAEGYSVSREKKESFPLTVTSAQKNPTAFYLCASTRTSVADTQYFGPGTRLTVL.

V and J are TRBV19 and TRBJ1-2, with 7 bases matching TRBD1. This CDR3 spans 13 amino acids. With 1 base clipped from V and 8 bases from J, the junction kept 4 bases outside the gene matches. CDR1 is LNHDA and CDR2 is SQIVND in the germline V gene (reference sequence). The CDR3 loop is CASSIGGQIGYTF. The CDR3 coding sequence is TGTGCCAGTAGTATAGGGGGACAGATAGGCTACACCTTC. The full variable domain, completed using reference TRBV19 and TRBJ1-2, is DGGITQSPKYLFRKEGQNVTLSCEQNLNHDAMYWYRQDPGQGLRLIYYSQIVNDFQKGDIAEGYSVSREKKESFPLTVTSAQKNPTAFYLCASSIGGQIGYTFGSGTRLTVV.

This chain joins TRBV20-1 and TRBJ1-2, with 7 bases lining up with TRBD1. The germline gives CDR1 DFQATT, CDR2 SNEGSKA (reference sequence). V shed 3 bases and J 5 bases; nucleotides not matched to a gene: 9. The CDR3 totals 14 residues. The CDR3 coding sequence is TGCAGTGCTAGTCTCCCCGGGACAGTGTATGGCTACACCTTC. Translation: CSASLPGTVYGYTF.

This clone was recorded only once. CDR3 sequence reads: CASSYSTTGEAFF. The DNA of the CDR3 is TGTGCCAGCAGTTACTCGACGACAGGTGAAGCTTTCTTT. The rearrangement joins TRBV6-2 or TRBV6-3 to TRBJ1-1; D is perhaps TRBD1 (6 bases). The germline V gene has CDR1 MNHEY and CDR2 SVGEGT. V was shortened by 0 bases and J by 7 bases, with 9 bases between the two germline ends. The CDR3 is 13 residues long.

This clone has only a few counts. The V gene is TRBV29-1, the J gene TRBJ2-7; 8 nucleotides agree with TRBD1. This CDR3 contains 16 residues. The germline V gene has CDR1 SQVTM and CDR2 ANQGSEA. V lost 6 bases and J lost 2; bases outside the gene matches: 15. The CDR3 sequence is CSVRNPQGAGAYEQYF. CDR3 bases: TGCAGCGTCCGAAATCCCCAGGGGGCAGGCGCCTACGAGCAGTACTTC.

CDR3 in amino acids: CATSRDRAGGREQYF. CDR3 sequence (DNA): TGTGCCACCAGCAGAGATAGGGCGGGAGGACGCGAGCAGTACTTC. The rearrangement joins TRBV15 to TRBJ2-7, with 8 bases aligning to TRBD2. The length of the CDR3 is 15 residues. J lost 6 bases, V lost 0 bases, and 7 bases had no gene match. The germline CDR1 and CDR2 sequences are LNHNV and YYDKDF (reference sequence).

The rearrangement links TRBV3-1 (or the pseudogene TRBV3-2) to TRBJ1-4, with D possibly being TRBD1 (6 bases). V shed 4 bases and J shed 3 bases, with 9 bases lying between them. CDR3 size: 14 residues. The germline V gene encodes CDR1 LGHDT and CDR2 YNNKEL (reference sequence). The CDR3 DNA sequence: TGTGCCAGCAGCCCAGGGGCCTCTAATGAAAAACTGTTTTTT. It codes for CASSPGASNEKLFF.

This chain uses TRBV15 with TRBJ1-5, with TRBD1 identical over 7 bases. CDR1 is LNHNV and CDR2 is YYDKDF in the germline V gene (reference sequence). J was trimmed by 3 bases and V by 4 bases; bases with no gene match: 12. The CDR3 sequence is 17 residues long. CDR3 coding DNA: TGTGCCACCAGCAAAACAGGGGTAGGGGTTCTCAATCAGCCCCAGCATTTT. This sequence encodes CATSKTGVGVLNQPQHF.

V gene TRBV18 combines with J gene TRBJ1-6, with D uncertain. V was cut by 3 bases and J by 7 bases, with 13 bases left in between. Germline assignment: CDR1 KGHSH and CDR2 LQKENI. CDR3 length: 15 residues. DNA for the CDR3: TGTGCCAGCTCACCTCTAGCCGCGGCGAATTCACCCCTCCACTTT. As protein: CASSPLAAANSPLHF.

The chain links TRBV28 to TRBJ1-1; TRBD1 aligns across 7 bases. V lost 5 bases to trimming and J lost 0 bases; unmatched junction nucleotides: 6. CDR3 length: 15 residues. CDR1 MDHEN and CDR2 SYDVKM come from the germline V gene. In DNA form, the CDR3 reads TGTGCCAGCAGTGACAGGACAGGTGTGAACACTGAAGCTTTCTTT. Translation gives CASSDRTGVNTEAFF. The full variable domain, its missing parts supplied by reference TRBV28 and TRBJ1-1, is DVKVTQSSRYLVKRTGEKVFLECVQDMDHENMFWYRQDPGLGLRLIYFSYDVKMKEKGDIPEGYSVSREKKERFSLILESASTNQTSMYLCASSDRTGVNTEAFFGQGTRLTVV.

There are a few counts of this clone. The rearrangement links TRBV18 to TRBJ1-1; 9 nucleotides agree with TRBD1. Germline V gives CDR1 KGHSH, CDR2 LQKENI. The CDR3 totals 15 residues. V lost 6 bases to trimming and J lost 2 bases; unmatched junction nucleotides: 7. In DNA form, the CDR3 reads TGTGCCAGCTCCCCCCAGGGACAGGGAAACACTGAAGCTTTCTTT. It yields the protein CASSPQGQGNTEAFF. The complete variable domain, with remaining parts taken from reference TRBV18 and TRBJ1-1, reads NAGVMQNPRHLVRRRGQEARLRCSPMKGHSHVYWYRQLPEEGLKFMVYLQKENIIDESGMPKERFSAEFPKEGPSILRIQQVVRGDSAAYFCASSPQGQGNTEAFFGQGTRLTVV.

The rearrangement links TRBV11-3 to TRBJ1-2, with TRBD1 identical over 9 bases. Germline V CDR1 and CDR2: SGHNT, YENEEA. CDR3 length: 16 amino acids. Trimming cost V 3 bases and J 8 bases; bases outside gene matches: 13. CDR3 in amino acids: CASSFSWTGVLEGYTF. The CDR3 region has the DNA TGTGCCAGCAGCTTTAGCTGGACAGGGGTGCTCGAGGGCTACACCTTC.